This T cell receptor (beta chain) was obtained from a study of CD8 T cells in ankylosing spondylitis (dated by TCRdb to 2015 to 2018). In the study overall: The study set out to find disease-linked TCR variants by profiling T cell receptor beta repertoires in ankylosing spondylitis patients and healthy donors. In total, the full study cohort was made up of nearly 110 healthy donors and about two dozen ankylosing spondylitis patients. Peripheral blood was sampled, and synovial fluid was additionally collected from ankylosing spondylitis patients.

Comments on this clonotype: Its cognate antigen has yet to be identified. A much larger clone is a single base away; this may be a read error.

The sample was run on an Illumina HiSeq 2500. Quantitative 5'-RACE with molecular barcodes was the method used to prepare the TCR beta libraries. The original methods were these. A new computational method based on a probabilistic model of VDJ rearrangement was used to identify disease-linked TCR variants. Through fastp at Q25 and MiXCR, TCRdb rebuilt clones from the public reads, retaining in-frame beta chains. Rows merge per CDR3 protein into single entries with the most common DNA and genes. TCRdb assigned the V and J calls; the authors' analysis was not used. This sample has around 120,000 distinct CDR3 sequences in its table, and roughly 13% of those were observed once. The ten largest clones add up to just under 3% of the sample. CDR1 is given as LGHDT and CDR2 as YNNKEL, both from the germline V gene (reference sequence). Taken from cysteine to phenylalanine, the CDR3 has 15 residues. Only CDR3 DNA is held: 45 bases, read in frame from base 1.

What the work shows at the level of the full study, not this receptor alone: Some motif variants had previously been reported in the synovial fluid and blood of reactive arthritis patients, which suggests shared mechanisms of disease initiation. The disease-linked clones were reported to be significantly enriched in matched synovial fluid samples from ankylosing spondylitis patients. Blood from ankylosing spondylitis patients appeared to be characterized by a TCR beta motif made up of 8 or 9 highly homologous amino acid variants. In peripheral blood, the disease-linked clones were found at relatively low frequencies and had a CD8+ phenotype.

The specimen was blood, either unsorted or a sorted T cell fraction (not recorded which). This receptor chain uses TRBV3-1 and TRBJ1-5, and 7 bases in between align with TRBD1. The TCR sequence derives from a female donor with ankylosing spondylitis or in good health (not recorded which). The sequence in DNA is TGTGCCAGCAACCAAGCCGGGACAGGCAATCAGCCCCAGCATTTT. Its protein reads: CASNQAGTGNQPQHF.